The 25 T cell receptor beta chains below come from one sample, sequenced in a study of OX40 agonist ivuxolimab in advanced cancers. TCRdb's copy holds only in-frame clones and misses some; the assay was immunoSEQ multiplex PCR. The table lists some 91,000 clones, about 90% of them singletons. Here the sequenced sample was CD4+ or CD8+ T cells sorted from blood, taken in a trial of the OX40 agonist ivuxolimab. The receptors come from an adult with an advanced solid tumor such as melanoma, head and neck, liver or kidney cancer.

This rearrangement joins TRBV5-4 to TRBJ2-3; D unclear. In germline, CDR1 is SGHNT, CDR2 YYREEE (reference sequence). This CDR3 has 14 amino acids. Trimming shortened V by 2 bases and J by 0 bases, and 7 bases separated the two germline ends. The CDR3 DNA follows: TGTGCCAGCAGCTTTGACCACAGCACAGATACGCAGTATTTT. Its translation: CASSFDHSTDTQYF.

The rearrangement uses TRBV28 and TRBJ2-7; no reliable D call. CDR1 MDHEN and CDR2 SYDVKM come from the germline V gene. Trimming cost V 6 bases and J 3 bases, with 9 bases left between them. This CDR3 is 12 amino acids long. The CDR3 sequence: CASSKAFYEQYF. CDR3 DNA sequence: TGTGCCAGCAGCAAAGCATTCTACGAGCAGTACTTC.

The chain has TRBV2 and TRBJ1-1, with a tentative D call TRBD1 (5 bases). Trimming stripped 4 bases from V and 1 base from J, with 7 bases between. Germline V lookup: CDR1 SNHLY, CDR2 FYNNEI. The CDR3 has 13 residues. CDR3 DNA: TGTGCCAGCAGTGGACAGCAGAACACTGAAGCTTTCTTT. This codes for CASSGQQNTEAFF.

The rearrangement links TRBV27 to TRBJ1-1, with 7 bases lining up with TRBD1. Germline loops: CDR1 MNHEY, CDR2 SMNVEV (reference sequence). This CDR3 is built from 15 residues. V was pared by 3 bases and J by 4 bases, with 8 bases of the junction left unmatched. In DNA, the CDR3 is TGTGCCAGCAGTTTTAAACTGTCAGGGGGCACTGAAGCTTTCTTT. Its translation: CASSFKLSGGTEAFF.

This chain joins TRBV19 and TRBJ2-7, with D maybe TRBD1 (6 bases). This CDR3 comprises 15 residues. In germline, CDR1 is LNHDA, CDR2 SQIVND (reference sequence). V was pared by 6 bases and J by 2 bases, with 17 bases between. The CDR3 protein is CASSIATGQPYEQYF. The CDR3 nucleotides are TGTGCCAGTAGCATCGCGACGGGACAACCCTACGAGCAGTACTTC.

This rearrangement joins TRBV7-9 to TRBJ1-2; D gene ambiguous. V lost 1 base, J lost 7 bases, and 13 bases lay in between. The CDR3 contains 14 residues. The V gene's germline CDR1 is SEHNR and CDR2 FQNEAQ (reference sequence). The CDR3 nucleotides read TGTGCCAGCAGCTTAGAGGGTTCGGCTGGTGGCTACACCTTC. Its protein product is CASSLEGSAGGYTF.

The chain uses TRBV7-2 and TRBJ2-3; tentatively, D is TRBD2 (6 bases). The CDR3 length is 16 residues. Germline CDR1 is SGHTA and CDR2 is FQGNSA. Trimming removed 0 bases from V and 1 base from J, with 11 bases in between. The CDR3 here is CASSLAALAGTDTQYF. CDR3 DNA: TGTGCCAGCAGCTTAGCGGCCTTAGCGGGCACAGATACGCAGTATTTT. Together with reference TRBV7-2 and TRBJ2-3, the CDR3 gives the full variable domain: GAGVSQSPSNKVTEKGKDVELRCDPISGHTALYWYRQSLGQGLEFLIYFQGNSAPDKSGLPSDRFSAERTGGSVSTLTIQRTQQEDSAVYLCASSLAALAGTDTQYFGPGTRLTVL.

The chain joins TRBV5-1 to TRBJ2-2; the match to TRBD2 covers 11 bases. The CDR3 covers 17 residues. Trimming at V came to 0 bases and at J to 7 bases, leaving 8 bases not matched to a gene. The germline V gene encodes CDR1 SGHRS and CDR2 YFSETQ. As DNA, the CDR3 is TGCGCCAGCAGCTTGGACGTAGCGGGAGGGCCTAGCGGGGAGCTGTTTTTT. It specifies CASSLDVAGGPSGELFF.

The chain uses TRBV29-1 and TRBJ1-4; TRBD1 matches at 10 bases. The trim removed 4 bases at V and 2 bases at J, leaving 16 bases unmatched. Germline values: CDR1 SQVTM, CDR2 ANQGSEA. CDR3 size: 19 residues. CDR3 nucleotides: TGCAGCGTTGGGGGACCCGACAGGGGGCGCGGGGCCACTAATGAAAAACTGTTTTTT. Amino acid sequence: CSVGGPDRGRGATNEKLFF.

The chain employs TRBV13 and TRBJ1-1, with TRBD1 matching 7 bases. The CDR3 is 14 amino acids. Germline CDR1 reads PRHDT; CDR2 reads FYEKMQ (reference sequence). V shed 3 bases and J 0 bases; nucleotides not matched to a gene: 1. CDR3 region: CASSLGQLNTEAFF. The CDR3, as DNA: TGTGCCAGCAGCTTGGGACAGTTGAACACTGAAGCTTTCTTT. Together with reference TRBV13 and TRBJ1-1, the CDR3 gives the full variable domain: AAGVIQSPRHLIKEKRETATLKCYPIPRHDTVYWYQQGPGQDPQFLISFYEKMQSDKGSIPDRFSAQQFSDYHSELNMSSLELGDSALYFCASSLGQLNTEAFFGQGTRLTVV.

This chain connects TRBV5-6 to TRBJ1-1; possibly TRBD1 for D (5 bases). Germline lookup yields CDR1 SGHDT and CDR2 YYEEEE. This CDR3 spans 14 amino acids. The germline V and J ends were trimmed by 6 bases and 0 bases, with 12 bases remaining between them. Here the CDR3 DNA reads TGTGCCAGCATCCGTTCAGGGTTGAACACTGAAGCTTTCTTT. This sequence encodes CASIRSGLNTEAFF.

The chain has TRBV28 and TRBJ1-5; tentatively, D is TRBD1 (5 bases). The CDR3 consists of 16 residues. Germline assignment: CDR1 MDHEN and CDR2 SYDVKM. V was shortened by 5 bases and J by 6 bases, with 20 bases between the two germline ends. The CDR3 DNA reads TGTGCCAGCAGTCAAAGTATCGGGGGTGGAATTCAGCCCCAGCATTTT. Residues: CASSQSIGGGIQPQHF.

This clone was observed once. The chain carries TRBV25-1 and TRBJ1-4, with 9 positions matching TRBD1. The germline V gene has CDR1 MGHDK and CDR2 SYGVNS. Trimming took 7 bases from V and 7 from J; bases not matched to a gene: 7. This CDR3 is built from 14 residues. As DNA, the CDR3 is TGTGCCAGCACCCGGACAGGGGCATTTGAAAAACTGTTTTTT. Translated, it gives CASTRTGAFEKLFF.

The chain links TRBV6-6 to TRBJ2-1; D is tentatively TRBD1 or TRBD2 (6 bases each). The germline gives CDR1 MNHNY, CDR2 SVGAGI (reference sequence). The CDR3 contains 12 residues. The V gene lost 5 bases and the J gene lost 9 bases, with 11 bases spanning the gap. CDR3 protein: CASSNRGPEQFF. The CDR3 nucleotides are TGTGCCAGCAGTAACCGGGGGCCTGAGCAGTTCTTC.

This clone was observed a single time. For the CDR3, the DNA is TGTGCCAGCAAATCCAGGGACTCCTACAATGAGCAGTTCTTC. Translating it yields CASKSRDSYNEQFF. The J gene is TRBJ2-1, the V gene TRBV28, with D possibly TRBD1 on 5 matching bases. Germline values: CDR1 MDHEN, CDR2 SYDVKM. The CDR3 sequence is 14 residues long. Trimming cost V 7 bases and J 0 bases, with 10 bases left between them.

The genes are TRBV10-2 and TRBJ1-5; 8 positions agree with TRBD1. The junction had 0 bases not matched to a gene; V was cut back by 3 bases and J by 2 bases. The CDR3 runs to 14 residues. Germline CDR1 and CDR2: WSHSY and SAAADI. The CDR3 spells CASSEQGGNQPQHF. The CDR3 DNA is TGCGCCAGCAGTGAACAGGGGGGCAATCAGCCCCAGCATTTT.

The chain carries TRBV5-1 and TRBJ2-7, with 10 bases lining up with TRBD1. Germline V gene lookup returns CDR1 SGHRS and CDR2 YFSETQ. This CDR3 has 13 amino acids. Trimming cost V 6 bases and J 3 bases; bases outside gene matches: 3. CDR3 region: CASKTGGGYEQYF. The CDR3 nucleotides read TGCGCCAGCAAGACAGGGGGCGGCTACGAGCAGTACTTC. The full variable domain, with the rest looked up from reference TRBV5-1 and TRBJ2-7, is KAGVTQTPRYLIKTRGQQVTLSCSPISGHRSVSWYQQTPGQGLQFLFEYFSETQRNKGNFPGRFSGRQFSNSRSEMNVSTLELGDSALYLCASKTGGGYEQYFGPGTRLTVT.

The V gene is TRBV7-8, the J gene TRBJ2-7; D is possibly TRBD1 or TRBD2 (5 bases each). V dropped 3 bases and J dropped 2 bases, with 17 bases sitting between them. Germline V gene data show CDR1 as SGHVS and CDR2 as FQNEAQ. The CDR3 contains 16 residues. CDR3 bases: TGTGCCAGCAGCTTCCAAGAGGGGCTACCGCCCTACGAGCAGTACTTC. Amino acids: CASSFQEGLPPYEQYF. Variable domain in full (rest from reference TRBV7-8 and TRBJ2-7): GAGVSQSPRYKVAKRGQDVALRCDPISGHVSLFWYQQALGQGPEFLTYFQNEAQLDKSGLPSDRFFAERPEGSVSTLKIQRTQQEDSAVYLCASSFQEGLPPYEQYFGPGTRLTVT.

This clone was detected only once. The chain uses TRBV5-4 and TRBJ2-2; D perhaps matches TRBD2 (6 bases). This CDR3 contains 14 residues. The ends were cut back, 2 bases at V and 4 bases at J, with 9 bases in the middle. The germline V gene encodes CDR1 SGHNT and CDR2 YYREEE (reference sequence). The CDR3 region is CASSFGGPTGELFF. CDR3 nucleotide sequence: TGTGCCAGCAGCTTCGGGGGTCCCACCGGGGAGCTGTTTTTT.

By sample fraction, this clone is medium-sized. The genes are TRBV6-1 and TRBJ1-5; 8 nucleotides line up with TRBD1. The CDR3 totals 14 residues. Trimming cost V 10 bases and J 4 bases; bases outside gene matches: 9. Germline V gene sequence: CDR1 MNHNS, CDR2 SASEGT. The CDR3 reads CATNVGQGNQPQHF. CDR3 in DNA: TGTGCCACGAATGTCGGACAGGGAAATCAGCCCCAGCATTTT.

The rearrangement links TRBV6-1 to TRBJ2-1, with 9 bases that match TRBD2. CDR3 length: 16 residues. Germline CDR1 and CDR2: MNHNS and SASEGT. The J segment lost 4 bases and the V segment lost 2 bases, leaving 6 bases of the junction unmatched. The CDR3 DNA is TGTGCCAGCAGTGAACTCGGCGGGAGGGCTTACAATGAGCAGTTCTTC. As protein: CASSELGGRAYNEQFF.

The J gene is TRBJ2-7, the V gene TRBV21-1. TRBV21-1 is deemed a pseudogene. This CDR3 region has 16 residues. In DNA, the CDR3 is TGTGCCAGCAGCAAAGTTTCACGCCAGATCTCCTACGAGCAGTACGTC. Translating it yields CASSKVSRQISYEQYV.

V is TRBV9 and J is TRBJ2-2, with TRBD2 matching over 8 bases. V trimming: 0 bases; J trimming: 5 bases; junction bases outside the gene matches: 12. This CDR3 is built from 18 residues. Germline V CDR1 and CDR2: SGDLS, YYNGEE. CDR3 DNA: TGTGCCAGCAGCGTAGATATGAGCGGGAGAGTCTCTACCGGGGAGCTGTTTTTT. Residues: CASSVDMSGRVSTGELFF.

This chain joins TRBV7-3 and TRBJ2-3; a weak D match, TRBD2 (6 bases). Germline CDR1 reads SGHTA; CDR2 reads FQGTGA. The CDR3 totals 14 residues. Trimming removed 0 bases from V and 3 bases from J, with 7 bases in between. In DNA, the CDR3 is TGTGCCAGCAGCTTAACGGGGACTACAGATACGCAGTATTTT. Translation gives CASSLTGTTDTQYF.

In regard to this clone: Sequence at one end of the junction differs from germline and may be a read error. The V and J genes are TRBV4-1 and TRBJ2-5, with D possibly matching TRBD2 (5 bases). In germline, CDR1 is MGHRA, CDR2 YSYEKL. CDR3 length: 18 amino acids. CDR3 sequence: CASSEERAEPGPRETQYF. Here the CDR3 DNA reads TGCGCCAGCAGCGAAGAGAGGGCGGAGCCCGGGCCCAGGGAGACCCAGTACTTC.